This T cell receptor beta chain was retrieved from a study of CD8+ T cells in alopecia areata. Study-level information: Treated patients were scored for severity by percent of scalp affected. Notes on the study in general: Scalp sequencing captures resident alphabeta T cells of normal skin too.

A word on this clone: What it binds is unknown.

The CDR3 is 15 residues long. The V gene's germline CDR1 is SQVTM and CDR2 ANQGSEA. cDNA prepared by RNA extraction and subsequent reverse transcription served as the template for sequencing. Sequenced by immunoSEQ multiplex PCR; TCRdb stores in-frame clones only, minus some. The table has fewer than 250,000 clones, 35% to 45% seen once. The sample's treatment: oral pan-JAK inhibitor, 5-10 mg twice daily. The investigators collected lesional scalp punch biopsies and peripheral blood from alopecia areata patients. The sample here was CD4+ T cells sorted from blood, taken at week 34, from a patient treated with tofacitinib. The chain carries TRBV29-1 and TRBJ2-5; 7 bases are a match to TRBD1. The DNA end lines up better with TRBJ2-7; the J call may be wrong. The source of this sequence is a human donor with alopecia areata. This CDR3 reads CSVEKGTASSYEQYF. The CDR3 DNA follows: TGCAGCGTTGAAAAGGGGACAGCGAGCTCCTACGAGCAGTACTTC.